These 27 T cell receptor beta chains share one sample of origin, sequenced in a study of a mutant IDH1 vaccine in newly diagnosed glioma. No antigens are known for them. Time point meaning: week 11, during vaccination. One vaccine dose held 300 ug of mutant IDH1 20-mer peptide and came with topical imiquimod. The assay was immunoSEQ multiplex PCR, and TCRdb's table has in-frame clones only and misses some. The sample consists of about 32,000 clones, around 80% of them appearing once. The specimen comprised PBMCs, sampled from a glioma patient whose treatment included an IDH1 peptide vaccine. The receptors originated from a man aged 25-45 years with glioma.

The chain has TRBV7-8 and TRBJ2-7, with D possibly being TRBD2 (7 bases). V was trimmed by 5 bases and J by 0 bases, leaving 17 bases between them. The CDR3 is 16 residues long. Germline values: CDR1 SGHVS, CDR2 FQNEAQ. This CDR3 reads CASSPRGGLPSYEQYF. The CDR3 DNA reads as TGTGCCAGCAGCCCGAGGGGGGGACTACCCTCCTACGAGCAGTACTTC. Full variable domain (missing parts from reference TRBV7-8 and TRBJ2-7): GAGVSQSPRYKVAKRGQDVALRCDPISGHVSLFWYQQALGQGPEFLTYFQNEAQLDKSGLPSDRFFAERPEGSVSTLKIQRTQQEDSAVYLCASSPRGGLPSYEQYFGPGTRLTVT.

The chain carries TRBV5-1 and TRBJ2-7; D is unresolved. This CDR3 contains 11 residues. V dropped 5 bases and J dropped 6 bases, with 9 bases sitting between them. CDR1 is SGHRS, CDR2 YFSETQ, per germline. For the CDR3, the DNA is TGCGCCAGCAGTTTTCTAGGCGAGCAGTACTTC. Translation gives CASSFLGEQYF.

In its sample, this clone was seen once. CDR3 amino acids: CASSPIQFSGNTIYF. CDR3 DNA sequence: TGTGCCAGCAGTCCAATACAGTTCTCTGGAAACACCATATATTTT. V gene TRBV6-5 combines with J gene TRBJ1-3, with unresolved D. Trimming stripped 5 bases from V and 0 bases from J, with 11 bases between. Germline CDR1 MNHEY, CDR2 SVGAGI. The CDR3 totals 15 residues.

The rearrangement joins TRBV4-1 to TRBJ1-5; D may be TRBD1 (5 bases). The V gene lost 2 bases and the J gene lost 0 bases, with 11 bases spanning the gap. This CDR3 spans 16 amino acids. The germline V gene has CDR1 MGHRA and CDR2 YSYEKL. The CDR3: CASSQLGGNSNQPQHF. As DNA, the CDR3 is TGCGCCAGCAGCCAACTTGGGGGTAATAGCAATCAGCCCCAGCATTTT.

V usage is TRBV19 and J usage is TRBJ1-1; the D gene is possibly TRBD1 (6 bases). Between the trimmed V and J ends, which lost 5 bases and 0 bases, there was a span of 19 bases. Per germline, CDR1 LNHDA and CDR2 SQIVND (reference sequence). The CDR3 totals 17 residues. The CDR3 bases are TGTGCCAGTAGTTCACAGGGCCATATTGCCCTGAACACTGAAGCTTTCTTT. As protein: CASSSQGHIALNTEAFF.

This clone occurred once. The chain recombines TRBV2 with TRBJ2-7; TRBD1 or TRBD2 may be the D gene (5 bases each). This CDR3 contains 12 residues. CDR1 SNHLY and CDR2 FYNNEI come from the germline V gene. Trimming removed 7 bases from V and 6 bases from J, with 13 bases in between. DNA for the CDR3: TGTGCCAGCAAACCGCCGGGGCTCGAGCAGTACTTC. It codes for CASKPPGLEQYF. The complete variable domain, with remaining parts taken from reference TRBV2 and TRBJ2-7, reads EPEVTQTPSHQVTQMGQEVILRCVPISNHLYFYWYRQILGQKVEFLVSFYNNEISEKSEIFDDQFSVERPDGSNFTLKIRSTKLEDSAMYFCASKPPGLEQYFGPGTRLTVT.

CDR3 sequence (DNA): TGTGCCAGCAGTTTAGAGGGCCTAGAATGGAATAGCAATGAGCAGTTCTTC. The encoded protein is CASSLEGLEWNSNEQFF. The gene calls are TRBV27 and TRBJ2-1, with D possibly matching TRBD2 (5 bases). V shed 2 bases and J shed 6 bases, with 20 bases lying between them. The CDR3 is made up of 17 amino acids. Germline V CDR1 and CDR2: MNHEY, SMNVEV (reference sequence).

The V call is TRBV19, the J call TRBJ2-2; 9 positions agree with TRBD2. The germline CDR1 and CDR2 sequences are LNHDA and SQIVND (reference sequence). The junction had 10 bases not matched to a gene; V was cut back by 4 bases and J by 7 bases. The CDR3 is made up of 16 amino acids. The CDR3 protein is CASSRRGGAGIGELFF. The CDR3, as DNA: TGTGCCAGTAGTAGGCGCGGGGGGGCTGGGATCGGGGAGCTGTTTTTT.

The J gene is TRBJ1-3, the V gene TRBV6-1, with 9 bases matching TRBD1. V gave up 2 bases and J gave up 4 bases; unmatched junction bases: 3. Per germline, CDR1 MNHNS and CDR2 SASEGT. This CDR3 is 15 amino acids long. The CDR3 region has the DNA TGTGCCAGCAGTGAACACAGGGGGCCAGGAAACACCATATATTTT. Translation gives CASSEHRGPGNTIYF.

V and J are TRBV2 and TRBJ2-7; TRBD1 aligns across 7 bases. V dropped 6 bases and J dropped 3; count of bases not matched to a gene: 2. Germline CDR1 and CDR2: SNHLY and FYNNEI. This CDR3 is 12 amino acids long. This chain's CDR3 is CASSDRVYEQYF. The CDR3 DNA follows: TGTGCCAGCAGCGACAGGGTCTACGAGCAGTACTTC. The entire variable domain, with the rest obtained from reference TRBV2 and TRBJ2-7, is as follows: EPEVTQTPSHQVTQMGQEVILRCVPISNHLYFYWYRQILGQKVEFLVSFYNNEISEKSEIFDDQFSVERPDGSNFTLKIRSTKLEDSAMYFCASSDRVYEQYFGPGTRLTVT.

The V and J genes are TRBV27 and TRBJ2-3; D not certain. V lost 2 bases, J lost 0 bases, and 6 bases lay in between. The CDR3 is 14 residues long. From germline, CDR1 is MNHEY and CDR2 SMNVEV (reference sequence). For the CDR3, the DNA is TGTGCCAGCAGTTTACGGTCTAGCACAGATACGCAGTATTTT. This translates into CASSLRSSTDTQYF.

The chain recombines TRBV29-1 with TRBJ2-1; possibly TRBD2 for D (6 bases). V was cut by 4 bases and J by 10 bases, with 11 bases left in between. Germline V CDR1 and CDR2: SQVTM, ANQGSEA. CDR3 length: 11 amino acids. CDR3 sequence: CSVAGGGEQFF. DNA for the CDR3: TGCAGCGTTGCCGGCGGAGGGGAGCAGTTCTTC.

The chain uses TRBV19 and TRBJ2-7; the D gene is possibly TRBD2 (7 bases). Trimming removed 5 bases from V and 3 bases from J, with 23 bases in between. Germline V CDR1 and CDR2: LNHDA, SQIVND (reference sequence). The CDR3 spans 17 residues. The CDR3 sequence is CASSDGGGGRGRYEQYF. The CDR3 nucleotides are TGTGCCAGTAGTGACGGAGGGGGGGGTCGCGGGCGCTACGAGCAGTACTTC.

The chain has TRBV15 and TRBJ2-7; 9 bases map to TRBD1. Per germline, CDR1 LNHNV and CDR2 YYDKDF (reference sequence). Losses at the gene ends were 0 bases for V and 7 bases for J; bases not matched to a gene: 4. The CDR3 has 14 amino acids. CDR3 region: CATSRDGQGNEQYF. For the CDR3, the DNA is TGTGCCACCAGCAGAGATGGACAGGGGAATGAGCAGTACTTC.

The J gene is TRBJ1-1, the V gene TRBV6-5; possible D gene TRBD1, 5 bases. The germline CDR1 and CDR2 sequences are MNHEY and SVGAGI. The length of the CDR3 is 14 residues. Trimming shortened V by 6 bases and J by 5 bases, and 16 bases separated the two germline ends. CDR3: CASSPGLEGTEAFF. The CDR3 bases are TGTGCCAGCAGCCCGGGACTTGAGGGAACTGAAGCTTTCTTT.

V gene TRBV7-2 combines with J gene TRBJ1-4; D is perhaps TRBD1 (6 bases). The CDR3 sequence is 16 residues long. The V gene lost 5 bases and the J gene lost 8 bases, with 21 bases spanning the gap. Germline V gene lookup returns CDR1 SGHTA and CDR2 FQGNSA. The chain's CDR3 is CASSLQTGIYGEKLFF. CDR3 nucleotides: TGTGCCAGCAGCCTCCAGACAGGAATCTATGGGGAAAAACTGTTTTTT.

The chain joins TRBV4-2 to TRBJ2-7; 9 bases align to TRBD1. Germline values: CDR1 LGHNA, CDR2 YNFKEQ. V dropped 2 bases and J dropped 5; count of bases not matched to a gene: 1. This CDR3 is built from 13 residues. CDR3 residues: CASSQRDRDEQYF. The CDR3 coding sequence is TGTGCCAGCAGCCAACGGGACAGGGACGAGCAGTACTTC.

The CDR3 DNA is TGTGCCAGCAGCTTTTACGCCCAGCCCCAGCATTTT. The encoded protein is CASSFYAQPQHF. The chain joins TRBV5-6 to TRBJ1-5; D is uncertain. Germline CDR1 SGHDT, CDR2 YYEEEE. This CDR3 is built from 12 residues. The V and J ends lost 2 bases and 7 bases respectively, with 7 bases between them.

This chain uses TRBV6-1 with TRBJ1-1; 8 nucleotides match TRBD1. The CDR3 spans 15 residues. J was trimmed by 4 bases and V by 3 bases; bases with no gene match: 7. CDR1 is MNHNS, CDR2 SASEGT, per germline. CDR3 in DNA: TGTGCCAGCAGTGACCCGGGACAGGTTATCACTGAAGCTTTCTTT. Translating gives CASSDPGQVITEAFF.

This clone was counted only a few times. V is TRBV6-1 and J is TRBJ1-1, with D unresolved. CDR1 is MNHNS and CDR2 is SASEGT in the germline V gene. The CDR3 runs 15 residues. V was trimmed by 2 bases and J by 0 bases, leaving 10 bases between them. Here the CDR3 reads CASSELLPMNTEAFF. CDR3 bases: TGTGCCAGCAGTGAATTACTCCCGATGAACACTGAAGCTTTCTTT.

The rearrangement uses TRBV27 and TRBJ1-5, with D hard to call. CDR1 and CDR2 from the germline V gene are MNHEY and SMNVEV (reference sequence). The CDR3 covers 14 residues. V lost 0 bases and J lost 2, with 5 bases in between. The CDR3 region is CASSLSGRNQPQHF. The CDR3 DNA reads TGTGCCAGCAGTTTATCCGGTCGCAATCAGCCCCAGCATTTT.

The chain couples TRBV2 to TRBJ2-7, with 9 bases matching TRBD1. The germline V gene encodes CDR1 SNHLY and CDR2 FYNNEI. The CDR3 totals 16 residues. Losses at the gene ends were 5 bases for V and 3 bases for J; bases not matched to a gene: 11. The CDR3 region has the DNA TGTGCCAGCAGTCCCGGTGGACAGGGGAGGTTCTACGAGCAGTACTTC. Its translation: CASSPGGQGRFYEQYF.

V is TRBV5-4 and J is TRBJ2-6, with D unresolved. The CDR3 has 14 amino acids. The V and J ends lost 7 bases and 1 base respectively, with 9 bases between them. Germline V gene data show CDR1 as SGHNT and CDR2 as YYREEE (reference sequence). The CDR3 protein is CASVSLSGANVLTF. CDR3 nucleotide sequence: TGTGCCAGCGTCAGTTTATCTGGGGCCAACGTCCTGACTTTC.

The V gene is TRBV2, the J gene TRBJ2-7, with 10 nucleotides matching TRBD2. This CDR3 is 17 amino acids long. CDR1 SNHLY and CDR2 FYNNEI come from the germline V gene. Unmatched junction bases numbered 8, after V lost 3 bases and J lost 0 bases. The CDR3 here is CASSDLGSGGSSYEQYF. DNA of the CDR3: TGTGCCAGCAGTGATCTGGGTAGCGGGGGGAGCTCCTACGAGCAGTACTTC.

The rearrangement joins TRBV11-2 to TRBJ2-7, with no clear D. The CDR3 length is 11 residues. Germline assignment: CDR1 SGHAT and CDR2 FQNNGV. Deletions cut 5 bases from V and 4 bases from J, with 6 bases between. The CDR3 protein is CASSAQYEQYF. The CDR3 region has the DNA TGTGCCAGCAGCGCCCAATACGAGCAGTACTTC.

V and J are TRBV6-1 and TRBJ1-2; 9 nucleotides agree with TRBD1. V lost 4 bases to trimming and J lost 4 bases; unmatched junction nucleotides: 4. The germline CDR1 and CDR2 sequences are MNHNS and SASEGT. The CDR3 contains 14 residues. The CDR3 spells CASSVWDRAYGYTF. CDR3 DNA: TGTGCCAGCAGTGTCTGGGACAGGGCCTATGGCTACACCTTC.

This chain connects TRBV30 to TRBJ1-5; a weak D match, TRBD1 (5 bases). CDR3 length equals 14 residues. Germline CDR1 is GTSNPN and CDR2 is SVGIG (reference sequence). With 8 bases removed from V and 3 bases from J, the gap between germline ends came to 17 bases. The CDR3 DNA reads TGTGCCCTGACCCATGACAGATTCAATCAGCCCCAGCATTTT. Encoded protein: CALTHDRFNQPQHF.